Listed here are 19 T cell receptor beta chains from one sample, sequenced in a study of cytomegalovirus exposure and HLA in healthy donors. Both 60 Vbeta primers and 13 Jbeta primers went into the PCR. Some clones are missing from TCRdb's copy, which holds only in-frame ones; the method was immunoSEQ multiplex PCR. The sample includes more than 70,000 clones, about 67% seen only once; the top ten take 6.5% to 8%. Material for sequencing was PBMCs. The receptors derive from a man aged 40-50 years in good health and CMV-seropositive.

The chain is built from TRBV18 and TRBJ2-1; D uncertain. The CDR3 loop spans 14 amino acids. The ends were cut back, 2 bases at V and 4 bases at J, with 9 bases in the middle. Germline assignment: CDR1 KGHSH and CDR2 LQKENI. CDR3 sequence reads: CASSPAAKYNEQFF. The CDR3 bases are TGTGCCAGCTCACCAGCGGCCAAATACAATGAGCAGTTCTTC.

The V call is TRBV6-5, the J call TRBJ2-7; 9 positions match TRBD1. The ends lost 4 bases at V and 0 bases at J; junction bases unmatched: 7. The CDR3 is 16 amino acids. The germline CDR1 and CDR2 sequences are MNHEY and SVGAGI. CDR3 amino acids: CASSCSGQGYSYEQYF. In DNA form, the CDR3 reads TGTGCCAGCAGTTGCTCGGGACAGGGATACTCCTACGAGCAGTACTTC.

The chain has TRBV18 and TRBJ1-5, with D perhaps matching TRBD1 (6 bases). Germline lookup yields CDR1 KGHSH and CDR2 LQKENI. This CDR3 has 14 amino acids. Trimming left V 6 bases short and J 0 bases short, with 9 bases between. CDR3 sequence reads: CASSEQGSNQPQHF. The CDR3 DNA sequence: TGTGCCAGCTCCGAACAGGGTAGCAATCAGCCCCAGCATTTT.

The CDR3 nucleotides read TGCGCCAGCAGCCAAGATGGGACAGGCAATCAGCCCCAGCATTTT. Translating it yields CASSQDGTGNQPQHF. This chain links TRBV4-3 with TRBJ1-5; 7 bases map to TRBD1. Germline assignment: CDR1 LGHNA and CDR2 YSLEER. CDR3 length equals 15 residues. The junction had 1 base not matched to a gene; V was cut back by 0 bases and J by 2 bases.

This chain links TRBV6-5 with TRBJ1-2; D gene ambiguous. The CDR3 sequence is 12 residues long. V was clipped by 0 bases and J by 10 bases, with 9 bases between them. Per the germline V gene, CDR1 is MNHEY and CDR2 is SVGAGI. The CDR3 loop is CASSYSRLDYTF. DNA for the CDR3: TGTGCCAGCAGTTACTCGAGGTTAGACTACACCTTC.

This clone was picked up a small number of times. The chain couples TRBV6-5 to TRBJ2-1; TRBD2 matches 7 bases. The ends lost 5 bases at V and 4 bases at J; junction bases unmatched: 8. Germline V CDR1 and CDR2: MNHEY, SVGAGI. The CDR3 runs to 15 residues. CDR3 in amino acids: CASSPWLADYNEQFF. The CDR3 nucleotides read TGTGCCAGCAGTCCGTGGCTAGCGGATTACAATGAGCAGTTCTTC.

This chain uses TRBV6-6 with TRBJ1-1, with D unclear. From germline, CDR1 is MNHNY and CDR2 SVGAGI (reference sequence). The V end was cut by 11 bases, the J end by 8 bases, with 18 bases between. This CDR3 has 12 residues. The DNA for the CDR3 is TGTGCCGGTGCGGGAACCCACGGGGAAGCTTTCTTT. It is translated as CAGAGTHGEAFF.

This clone appeared a few times. This sequence joins TRBV6-5 and TRBJ2-2; 13 positions agree with TRBD2. V shed 4 bases and J 6 bases; nucleotides not matched to a gene: 5. Germline-derived CDR1 and CDR2 are MNHEY and SVGAGI. The CDR3 sequence is 16 residues long. CDR3 loop: CASSLLAGGSSGELFF. The CDR3 nucleotides are TGTGCCAGCAGTTTACTAGCGGGGGGGTCATCCGGGGAGCTGTTTTTT.

The DNA for the CDR3 is TGTGCCAGCAGTTTATACGGGGAGAGCACTGAAGCTTTCTTT. Its translation: CASSLYGESTEAFF. The chain uses TRBV27 and TRBJ1-1; D is uncertain. V was shortened by 1 base and J by 4 bases, with 10 bases between the two germline ends. CDR1 MNHEY and CDR2 SMNVEV come from the germline V gene (reference sequence). The CDR3 spans 14 residues.

This clone was seen only a few times. This chain joins TRBV18 and TRBJ2-3; TRBD2 is a possible D gene (5 bases). The CDR3 spans 16 residues. The ends were cut back, 3 bases at V and 1 base at J, with 14 bases in the middle. Germline CDR1 and CDR2: KGHSH and LQKENI. The CDR3 nucleotides are TGTGCCAGCTCACCCCTTCTCAGCGGAGGCACAGATACGCAGTATTTT. This gives the protein CASSPLLSGGTDTQYF.

Comment on this clone: The conserved final phenylalanine or tryptophan is absent from the CDR3, which likely points to a read error. The DNA is left out, because the CDR3 cannot be placed on it with certainty; the CDR3 is given as TCRdb lists it. The V and J genes are TRBV6-1 and TRBJ1-2; the table calls TRBD1, which could not be checked here. CDR1 MNHNS and CDR2 SASEGT come from the germline V gene. The CDR3 is made up of 15 amino acids, end residues included. The CDR3 sequence is CASSLKITGYAWPFI.

V gene TRBV19 combines with J gene TRBJ2-6; D remains ambiguous. The V end lost 6 bases, the J end lost 0 bases, and 6 bases lay between the germline ends. The CDR3 length is 14 residues. In germline, CDR1 is LNHDA, CDR2 SQIVND (reference sequence). The DNA of the CDR3 is TGTGCCAGTAGATTCCGCTCTGGGGCCAACGTCCTGACTTTC. It codes for CASRFRSGANVLTF.

This clone has a handful of counts. The rearrangement joins TRBV6-1 to TRBJ1-2; TRBD1 might be the D (5 bases). The CDR3 length is 13 residues. Germline V gene sequence: CDR1 MNHNS, CDR2 SASEGT. V gave up 1 base and J gave up 7 bases, with 10 bases separating them. CDR3 sequence reads: CASSEEGLVGYTF. The CDR3 DNA is TGTGCCAGCAGTGAAGAGGGGTTGGTTGGCTACACCTTC.

This clone was counted only a few times. The V and J genes are TRBV2 and TRBJ1-1; D unresolved. V lost 7 bases and J lost 0, with 9 bases in between. This CDR3 spans 13 amino acids. Germline lookup yields CDR1 SNHLY and CDR2 FYNNEI. Written as DNA, the CDR3 is TGTGCCAGCATGTTTCGCGTGAACACTGAAGCTTTCTTT. Protein product: CASMFRVNTEAFF.

This clone was seen more than once but under ten times. J is TRBJ1-5 and V is TRBV7-2, with a possible D match to TRBD1 (6 bases). CDR3 length: 14 residues. The germline V gene encodes CDR1 SGHTA and CDR2 FQGNSA. Trimming shortened V by 2 bases and J by 6 bases, and 11 bases separated the two germline ends. CDR3 protein: CASSLRGAVQPQHF. CDR3 in DNA: TGTGCCAGCAGCTTACGGGGGGCAGTTCAGCCCCAGCATTTT. The full variable domain, its missing parts supplied by reference TRBV7-2 and TRBJ1-5, is GAGVSQSPSNKVTEKGKDVELRCDPISGHTALYWYRQSLGQGLEFLIYFQGNSAPDKSGLPSDRFSAERTGGSVSTLTIQRTQQEDSAVYLCASSLRGAVQPQHFGDGTRLSIL.

J is TRBJ2-5 and V is TRBV28; 7 bases line up with TRBD1. Germline V CDR1 and CDR2: MDHEN, SYDVKM. The CDR3 spans 13 residues. V lost 3 bases, J lost 4 bases, and 2 bases stayed unmatched. CDR3 sequence reads: CASSLTGSETQYF. In DNA, the CDR3 is TGTGCCAGCAGTTTGACAGGGTCAGAGACCCAGTACTTC.

The chain uses TRBV2 and TRBJ2-3; 8 positions match TRBD1. The CDR3 consists of 13 residues. J was trimmed by 4 bases and V by 6 bases; bases with no gene match: 3. CDR1 and CDR2 (germline): SNHLY, FYNNEI. Here the CDR3 DNA reads TGTGCCAGCAGCGGACAGGGTCCAGATACGCAGTATTTT. Its protein product is CASSGQGPDTQYF. Looking up the rest from reference TRBV2 and TRBJ2-3 gives the full variable domain: EPEVTQTPSHQVTQMGQEVILRCVPISNHLYFYWYRQILGQKVEFLVSFYNNEISEKSEIFDDQFSVERPDGSNFTLKIRSTKLEDSAMYFCASSGQGPDTQYFGPGTRLTVL.

The chain couples TRBV27 to TRBJ2-7, with D unclear. The CDR3 has 13 amino acids. In germline, CDR1 is MNHEY, CDR2 SMNVEV (reference sequence). Trimming stripped 2 bases from V and 2 bases from J, with 7 bases between. CDR3 region: CASSLRRTYEQYF. CDR3 nucleotide sequence: TGTGCCAGCAGTTTAAGGAGAACCTACGAGCAGTACTTC.

The V and J genes are TRBV4-1 and TRBJ2-7; 8 bases match TRBD2. Trimming at V came to 4 bases and at J to 3 bases, leaving 8 bases not matched to a gene. The CDR3 runs to 15 residues. The germline CDR1 and CDR2 sequences are MGHRA and YSYEKL. CDR3 coding DNA: TGCGCCAGCAGCCCCCGGGGGGGGGCAGACTACGAGCAGTACTTC. The encoded protein is CASSPRGGADYEQYF.